This section outlines one T cell receptor beta chain sequence together with its context. CDR1 is SGHVS, CDR2 FQNEAQ, per germline. The ends were cut back, 1 base at V and 7 bases at J, with 8 bases in the middle. The CDR3 contains 13 residues. This record belongs to a study of cytomegalovirus exposure and HLA in healthy donors. PCR primers comprised 60 Vbeta and 13 Jbeta primers. The protocol was immunoSEQ multiplex PCR, while the TCRdb copy is restricted to in-frame clones and leaves out a portion. Its table records around 200,000 clones. The V and J genes are TRBV7-8 and TRBJ1-3; D unclear. This TCR derives from a girl aged 2 to 10 in good health and CMV-seropositive. The specimen sequenced was PBMCs. CDR3 DNA sequence: TGTGCCAGCAGCTTAGAACAAACCAACACCATATATTTT. It specifies CASSLEQTNTIYF. The full variable domain, its missing parts supplied by reference TRBV7-8 and TRBJ1-3, is GAGVSQSPRYKVAKRGQDVALRCDPISGHVSLFWYQQALGQGPEFLTYFQNEAQLDKSGLPSDRFFAERPEGSVSTLKIQRTQQEDSAVYLCASSLEQTNTIYFGEGSWLTVV.